This T cell receptor beta chain was retrieved from a study of tumor and adjacent non-tumor tissue in lung cancer. TCRbeta libraries were built with three rounds of nested PCR, modified from ARM-PCR. One entry per CDR3 protein results from TCRdb running MiXCR on the multiplex PCR reads. The sample has about 140,000 distinct CDR3 sequences, around 65% seen once; the top ten hold roughly 18%. This sample's RNA came from whole unsorted tissue. Donors were chemotherapy-naive, newly diagnosed lung cancer surgical patients in China, August–late 2014. CDR3 size: 16 residues. Between the trimmed V and J ends, which lost 5 bases and 8 bases, there was a span of 21 bases. Germline loops: CDR1 SGHVS, CDR2 FQNEAQ. This clonotype was found a few times. Its antigen is still unknown. Study observations and caveats: Shorter survival was associated with higher TCR diversity in tumors.

This sequence originates from a man in his fifties or sixties with small cell lung cancer. Sequences were obtained from lung tumor tissue. The V call is TRBV7-8, the J call TRBJ1-4; TRBD1 is a possible D gene (5 bases). The chain's CDR3 is CASSPTRRGIREKLFF. CDR3 sequence (DNA): TGTGCCAGCAGCCCAACCCGGCGGGGGATAAGGGAAAAACTGTTTTTT.